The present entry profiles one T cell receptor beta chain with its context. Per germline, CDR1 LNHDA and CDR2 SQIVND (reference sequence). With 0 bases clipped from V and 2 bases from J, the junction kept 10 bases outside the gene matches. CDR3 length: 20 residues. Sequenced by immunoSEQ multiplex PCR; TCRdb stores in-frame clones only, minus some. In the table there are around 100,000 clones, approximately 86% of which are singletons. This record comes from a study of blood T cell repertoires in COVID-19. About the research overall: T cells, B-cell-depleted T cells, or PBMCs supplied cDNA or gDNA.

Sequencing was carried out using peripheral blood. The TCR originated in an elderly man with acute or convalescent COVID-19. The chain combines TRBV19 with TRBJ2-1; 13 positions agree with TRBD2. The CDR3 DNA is TGTGCCAGTAGTATAGAAAAGTCTGGACTAGCGGGAGTTGCCTACAATGAGCAGTTCTTC. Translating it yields CASSIEKSGLAGVAYNEQFF.